The source of this TCR beta chain is a study of blood T cell repertoires in COVID-19. The assay was immunoSEQ multiplex PCR, and TCRdb's table has in-frame clones only and misses some. Of roughly 59,000 clones listed, under 80% are singletons. V was pared by 2 bases and J by 8 bases, with 25 bases between. CDR1 SEHNR and CDR2 FQNEAQ come from the germline V gene (reference sequence). The CDR3 consists of 18 residues. The source is a human donor in a cohort sampled during active COVID-19. The sample consisted of peripheral blood. The chain recombines TRBV7-9 with TRBJ2-4, with D tentatively TRBD2 (5 bases). The CDR3 sequence: CASSLNGRVYGQEDIQYF. For the CDR3, the DNA is TGTGCCAGCAGCTTAAACGGAAGGGTCTACGGGCAGGAGGACATTCAGTACTTC.